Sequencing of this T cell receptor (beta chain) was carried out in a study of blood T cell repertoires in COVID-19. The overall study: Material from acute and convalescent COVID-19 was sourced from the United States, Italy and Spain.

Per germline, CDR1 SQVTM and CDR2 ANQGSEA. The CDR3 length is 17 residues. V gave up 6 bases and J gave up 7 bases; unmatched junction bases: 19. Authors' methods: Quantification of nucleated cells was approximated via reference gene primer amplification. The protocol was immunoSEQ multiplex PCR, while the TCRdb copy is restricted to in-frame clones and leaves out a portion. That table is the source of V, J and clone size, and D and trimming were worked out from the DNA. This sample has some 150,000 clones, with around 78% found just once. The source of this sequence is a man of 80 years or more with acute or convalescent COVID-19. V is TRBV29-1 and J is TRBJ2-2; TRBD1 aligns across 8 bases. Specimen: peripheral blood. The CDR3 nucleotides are TGCAGCGTCGGGTGGGTTGGATCCAGGGGGCAGGTCGGGGAGCTGTTTTTT. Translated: CSVGWVGSRGQVGELFF.